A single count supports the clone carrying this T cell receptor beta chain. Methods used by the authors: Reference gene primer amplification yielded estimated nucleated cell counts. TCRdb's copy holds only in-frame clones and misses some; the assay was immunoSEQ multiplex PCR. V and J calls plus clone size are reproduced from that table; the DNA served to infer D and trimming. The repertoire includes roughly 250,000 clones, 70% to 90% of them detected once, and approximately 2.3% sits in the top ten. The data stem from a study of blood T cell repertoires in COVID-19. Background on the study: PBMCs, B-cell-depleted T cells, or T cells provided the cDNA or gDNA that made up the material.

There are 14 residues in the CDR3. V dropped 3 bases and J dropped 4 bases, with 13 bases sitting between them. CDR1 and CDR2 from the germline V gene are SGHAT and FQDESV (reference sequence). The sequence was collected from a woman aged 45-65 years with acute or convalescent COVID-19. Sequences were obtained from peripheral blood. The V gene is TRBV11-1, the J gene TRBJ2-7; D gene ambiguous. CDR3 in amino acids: CASSFSWSTYEQYF. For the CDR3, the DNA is TGTGCCAGCAGCTTTTCCTGGTCCACATACGAGCAGTACTTC.